This entry lists 22 T cell receptor beta chains sequenced from one sample in a study of blood T cell repertoires in COVID-19. Method: immunoSEQ multiplex PCR; TCRdb's copy keeps in-frame clones and lacks some. The table has about 180,000 clones, approximately 86% seen once. Sequenced input: peripheral blood. All receptors derive from a woman in her forties or fifties with acute or convalescent COVID-19.

On this clone itself: Other nucleotide sequences in the sample specify the same CDR3. The chain has TRBV5-1 and TRBJ2-3; D gene uncertain. Per the germline V gene, CDR1 is SGHRS and CDR2 is YFSETQ. The CDR3 consists of 13 residues. The ends were cut back, 4 bases at V and 1 base at J, with 7 bases in the middle. The DNA of the CDR3 is TGCGCCAGCAGCCTCGCGGGCACAGATACGCAGTATTTT. Its protein is CASSLAGTDTQYF. Together with reference TRBV5-1 and TRBJ2-3, the CDR3 gives the full variable domain: KAGVTQTPRYLIKTRGQQVTLSCSPISGHRSVSWYQQTPGQGLQFLFEYFSETQRNKGNFPGRFSGRQFSNSRSEMNVSTLELGDSALYLCASSLAGTDTQYFGPGTRLTVL.

The rearrangement uses TRBV5-1 and TRBJ2-5; 7 bases are a match to TRBD1. The CDR3 is 14 amino acids. V lost 9 bases and J lost 1; bases outside the gene matches: 9. Germline V gene lookup returns CDR1 SGHRS and CDR2 YFSETQ. DNA of the CDR3: TGCGCCACCAGGGCAGGGGGTCCCCAAGAGACCCAGTACTTC. This gives the protein CATRAGGPQETQYF.

The chain joins TRBV6-7 to TRBJ1-3; D gene uncertain. Being an ORF, TRBV6-7 has a function that is uncertain. V was cut by 2 bases and J by 4 bases, with 15 bases left in between. The CDR3 consists of 16 residues. The CDR3 DNA reads TGTGCCAGCAGTTACCGCGTGCGGGATCCAGGAAACACCATATATTTT. Translating it yields CASSYRVRDPGNTIYF.

This chain uses TRBV2 with TRBJ1-2; 9 bases are a match to TRBD1. The CDR3 has 15 residues. Unmatched junction bases numbered 11, after V lost 10 bases and J lost 2 bases. The V gene's germline CDR1 is SNHLY and CDR2 FYNNEI. This CDR3 reads CATNTQTGGNYGYTF. CDR3 nucleotide sequence: TGTGCCACCAATACTCAGACAGGGGGGAACTATGGCTACACCTTC.

Worth noting for this clone: Other nucleotide sequences in the sample specify the same CDR3. The chain's CDR3 is CASSLDRGYEQYF. The CDR3, as DNA: TGTGCCAGCAGCTTAGACAGGGGTTACGAGCAGTACTTC. The chain has TRBV7-9 and TRBJ2-7; TRBD1 aligns across 7 bases. Looked up from germline, CDR1 is SEHNR and CDR2 is FQNEAQ (reference sequence). The V segment lost 1 base and the J segment 4 bases; nucleotides outside the gene matches: 1. The CDR3 is 13 residues long. The full variable domain, its missing parts supplied by reference TRBV7-9 and TRBJ2-7, is DTGVSQNPRHKITKRGQNVTFRCDPISEHNRLYWYRQTLGQGPEFLTYFQNEAQLEKSRLLSDRFSAERPKGSFSTLEIQRTEQGDSAMYLCASSLDRGYEQYFGPGTRLTVT.

The genes are TRBV30 and TRBJ1-2; the D gene is possibly TRBD1 (6 bases). Germline CDR1 and CDR2: GTSNPN and SVGIG (reference sequence). V dropped 3 bases and J dropped 4 bases, with 21 bases sitting between them. CDR3 length equals 16 residues. The CDR3 DNA sequence: TGTGCCTGGAGCTCGAAGAGTTGGGGGCTTGGCTATGGCTACACCTTC. Translated: CAWSSKSWGLGYGYTF.

The chain couples TRBV2 to TRBJ2-1, with 11 bases identical to TRBD2. The germline V gene encodes CDR1 SNHLY and CDR2 FYNNEI. The CDR3 runs 16 residues. V lost 7 bases, J lost 7 bases, and 12 bases stayed unmatched. DNA of the CDR3: TGTGCCAGCACCCGTTTTAGCGGGGGGGCCAAGAATGAGCAGTTCTTC. Protein sequence: CASTRFSGGAKNEQFF.

Only one count was recorded for this clone. This chain links TRBV27 with TRBJ1-1; D is perhaps TRBD1 (5 bases). The CDR3 runs 13 residues. Trimming pared 6 bases from V and 1 base from J, leaving 9 bases between. Germline loops: CDR1 MNHEY, CDR2 SMNVEV (reference sequence). CDR3 in amino acids: CASRAGPNTEAFF. DNA of the CDR3: TGTGCCAGCAGGGCGGGACCGAACACTGAAGCTTTCTTT.

The chain carries TRBV19 and TRBJ2-3; the match to TRBD1 covers 10 bases. This CDR3 is built from 17 residues. The germline V gene encodes CDR1 LNHDA and CDR2 SQIVND (reference sequence). Trimming cost V 4 bases and J 6 bases; bases outside gene matches: 13. CDR3 in amino acids: CASSSRRDRGRSDTQYF. The CDR3 nucleotides are TGTGCCAGTAGTAGTCGCCGGGACAGGGGCCGTAGTGATACGCAGTATTTT.

The genes are TRBV19 and TRBJ1-4; TRBD1 matches 7 bases. Trimming cost V 6 bases and J 5 bases; bases outside gene matches: 6. CDR1 and CDR2 (germline): LNHDA, SQIVND (reference sequence). There are 14 residues in the CDR3. CDR3 bases: TGTGCCAGTAGAAACAGGGGAGGAAATGAAAAACTGTTTTTT. Protein: CASRNRGGNEKLFF.

The genes are TRBV3-1 (or the pseudogene TRBV3-2) and TRBJ2-2; 9 bases line up with TRBD1. The CDR3 totals 14 residues. Looked up from germline, CDR1 is LGHDT and CDR2 is YNNKEL (reference sequence). Trimming at V came to 7 bases and at J to 3 bases, leaving 3 bases not matched to a gene. The CDR3 nucleotides read TGTGCCAGCACCTGGACAGGGGACACCGGGGAGCTGTTTTTT. The encoded protein is CASTWTGDTGELFF.

The chain joins TRBV2 to TRBJ1-4, with 7 positions matching TRBD1. Unmatched junction bases numbered 6, after V lost 10 bases and J lost 1 base. CDR3 length equals 14 residues. Germline lookup yields CDR1 SNHLY and CDR2 FYNNEI. Here the CDR3 DNA reads TGTGCCAATACAGACAGGGTAACTAATGAAAAACTGTTTTTT. Protein: CANTDRVTNEKLFF.

The chain uses TRBV2 and TRBJ1-6; 9 nucleotides line up with TRBD1. This CDR3 is built from 15 residues. Looked up from germline, CDR1 is SNHLY and CDR2 is FYNNEI. V was pared by 7 bases and J by 3 bases, with 4 bases of the junction left unmatched. The CDR3 DNA sequence: TGTGCCAGCATAAGACAGGGGGGCTATAATTCACCCCTCCACTTT. This encodes CASIRQGGYNSPLHF. Drawing the rest from reference TRBV2 and TRBJ1-6, the complete variable domain is EPEVTQTPSHQVTQMGQEVILRCVPISNHLYFYWYRQILGQKVEFLVSFYNNEISEKSEIFDDQFSVERPDGSNFTLKIRSTKLEDSAMYFCASIRQGGYNSPLHFGNGTRLTVT.

The chain links TRBV7-5 to TRBJ2-3; TRBD1, as called in the table, went unchecked against the DNA. TRBV7-5 constitutes a pseudogene. The CDR3 covers 13 residues. The CDR3 spells CVRSLIGGRTQYF. In DNA form, the CDR3 reads TGTGTCAGAAGCTTAATTGGGGGCCGTACGCAGTATTTT.

The V call is TRBV6-2 or TRBV6-3, the J call TRBJ2-3, with a possible D match to TRBD1 (5 bases). CDR1 is MNHEY and CDR2 is SVGEGT in the germline V gene. V gave up 2 bases and J gave up 4 bases, with 13 bases separating them. The CDR3 is made up of 15 amino acids. CDR3 DNA sequence: TGTGCCAGCAGTTACGAGACAGAATCCCCAGATACGCAGTATTTT. It specifies CASSYETESPDTQYF.

The V gene is TRBV19, the J gene TRBJ2-1; the D gene is possibly TRBD1 (5 bases). V was trimmed by 5 bases and J by 8 bases, leaving 19 bases between them. The CDR3 is 15 residues long. Germline CDR1 is LNHDA and CDR2 is SQIVND (reference sequence). The CDR3 DNA reads as TGTGCCAGTAGTTATGGGGCCGTCCTTAGGTATGAGCAGTTCTTC. This codes for CASSYGAVLRYEQFF.

V gene TRBV6-5 combines with J gene TRBJ1-1, with D possibly TRBD1 on 6 matching bases. The CDR3 spans 14 residues. Germline CDR1 MNHEY, CDR2 SVGAGI. The V end lost 7 bases, the J end lost 3 bases, and 15 bases lay between the germline ends. The CDR3: CASTPGRGYTEAFF. CDR3 nucleotides: TGTGCCAGCACCCCGGGAAGGGGGTACACTGAAGCTTTCTTT.

This clone was found a few times. The J gene is TRBJ1-3, the V gene TRBV7-2; 7 bases line up with TRBD1. J lost 10 bases, V lost 5 bases, and 14 bases had no gene match. CDR3 length: 15 amino acids. In germline, CDR1 is SGHTA, CDR2 FQGNSA. CDR3 bases: TGTGCCAGCAGCATACTGACAGGGTCTAAAGGGACCATATATTTT. It translates to CASSILTGSKGTIYF.

This chain connects TRBV24-1 to TRBJ1-5; D remains unclear. The germline gives CDR1 KGHDR, CDR2 SFDVKD. The V and J ends lost 6 bases and 5 bases respectively, with 7 bases between them. The CDR3 consists of 12 residues. This chain's CDR3 is CATSWLYQPQHF. The DNA for the CDR3 is TGTGCCACCAGTTGGCTTTATCAGCCCCAGCATTTT.

This clone was observed a handful of times. The J gene is TRBJ2-6, the V gene TRBV11-3, with TRBD2 as a possible D gene (7 bases). This CDR3 spans 14 amino acids. Germline V lookup: CDR1 SGHNT, CDR2 YENEEA. The V and J ends lost 10 bases and 2 bases respectively, with 12 bases between them. The CDR3 protein is CATTGGPGANVLTF. In DNA form, the CDR3 reads TGTGCCACGACGGGGGGCCCTGGGGCCAACGTCCTGACTTTC.

This chain uses TRBV11-3 with TRBJ1-4; no definite D call. Trimming removed 0 bases from V and 1 base from J, with 6 bases in between. Germline CDR1 and CDR2: SGHNT and YENEEA. The CDR3 contains 15 residues. CDR3 protein: CASSLDGGTNEKLFF. The CDR3 DNA reads as TGTGCCAGCAGCTTAGACGGCGGAACTAATGAAAAACTGTTTTTT.

CDR3: CASSFYEGRNTEAFF. The CDR3 DNA is TGTGCCAGCAGTTTTTATGAAGGGAGGAACACTGAAGCTTTCTTT. This rearrangement joins TRBV6-5 to TRBJ1-1; D call uncertain. Trimming shortened V by 4 bases and J by 1 base, and 13 bases separated the two germline ends. CDR3 size: 15 residues. Germline CDR1 reads MNHEY; CDR2 reads SVGAGI.